This entry lists 21 T cell receptor beta chains sequenced from one sample in a study of lymphopenia after photon versus proton radiotherapy (dated by TCRdb to 2018 to 2020). Library method: the immunoSEQ multiplex PCR assay. This is the immuneACCESS table as TCRdb keeps it, with only in-frame sequences that have V and J called. A part of the clones is gone; compared with another copy, unresolved V genes explain less than half, and the rest is unexplained. The sample table holds 70,000 or so clones, of which around 92% were seen once. 2.2% of the sample is in the top ten clones. Source: peripheral blood, taken from a patient treated with photon-based radiotherapy. The receptors were gathered from a woman aged 40 to 50 with cholangiocarcinoma.

The genes are TRBV5-1 and TRBJ2-1; D might be TRBD2 (6 bases). Germline lookup yields CDR1 SGHRS and CDR2 YFSETQ. Trimming stripped 0 bases from V and 0 bases from J, with 13 bases between. The CDR3 sequence is 17 residues long. This CDR3 is CASSLEVGGSSYNEQFF. CDR3 bases: TGCGCCAGCAGCTTGGAGGTCGGGGGTAGCTCCTACAATGAGCAGTTCTTC.

V usage is TRBV28 and J usage is TRBJ2-7; 11 nucleotides agree with TRBD1. CDR1 is MDHEN and CDR2 is SYDVKM in the germline V gene. The CDR3 has 14 amino acids. J lost 6 bases, V lost 5 bases, and 6 bases had no gene match. The CDR3 bases are TGTGCCAGCAGTCCGCCGGGACAGGGGGGCGAGCAGTACTTC. It translates to CASSPPGQGGEQYF. Complete variable domain (other parts from reference TRBV28 and TRBJ2-7): DVKVTQSSRYLVKRTGEKVFLECVQDMDHENMFWYRQDPGLGLRLIYFSYDVKMKEKGDIPEGYSVSREKKERFSLILESASTNQTSMYLCASSPPGQGGEQYFGPGTRLTVT.

The V gene is TRBV5-5, the J gene TRBJ1-2; unclear D gene. The CDR3 loop spans 13 amino acids. Germline V gene sequence: CDR1 SGHKS, CDR2 YYEKEE (reference sequence). Trimming took 3 bases from V and 6 from J, leaving 12 bases between them. The CDR3: CASSSLDGHGYTF. CDR3 DNA: TGTGCCAGCAGCTCCTTAGACGGACATGGCTACACCTTC.

The V gene is TRBV5-6, the J gene TRBJ2-3; D gene uncertain. CDR3 length: 17 amino acids. Germline assignment: CDR1 SGHDT and CDR2 YYEEEE. Trimming stripped 0 bases from V and 0 bases from J, with 14 bases between. The CDR3 region is CASSLVPFRVSTDTQYF. CDR3 sequence (DNA): TGTGCCAGCAGCTTGGTACCCTTCCGAGTGAGCACAGATACGCAGTATTTT. Based on the CDR3 plus reference TRBV5-6 and TRBJ2-3, the full variable domain is DAGVTQSPTHLIKTRGQQVTLRCSPKSGHDTVSWYQQALGQGPQFIFQYYEEEERQRGNFPDRFSGHQFPNYSSELNVNALLLGDSALYLCASSLVPFRVSTDTQYFGPGTRLTVL.

The chain links TRBV5-1 to TRBJ1-3, with 11 nucleotides matching TRBD1. The germline gives CDR1 SGHRS, CDR2 YFSETQ. The junction had 3 bases not matched to a gene; V was cut back by 4 bases and J by 0 bases. This CDR3 has 16 residues. The CDR3 loop reads CASSTGTGGSGNTIYF. CDR3 DNA: TGCGCCAGCAGCACCGGGACAGGGGGCTCTGGAAACACCATATATTTT. The full variable domain, completed using reference TRBV5-1 and TRBJ1-3, is KAGVTQTPRYLIKTRGQQVTLSCSPISGHRSVSWYQQTPGQGLQFLFEYFSETQRNKGNFPGRFSGRQFSNSRSEMNVSTLELGDSALYLCASSTGTGGSGNTIYFGEGSWLTVV.

V and J are TRBV11-1 and TRBJ1-6; 8 nucleotides match TRBD1. This CDR3 spans 15 amino acids. Unmatched junction bases numbered 7, after V lost 5 bases and J lost 7 bases. CDR1 SGHAT and CDR2 FQDESV come from the germline V gene (reference sequence). This CDR3 is CASSLPGGLNSPLHF. In DNA, the CDR3 is TGTGCCAGCAGCCTTCCAGGGGGCCTAAATTCACCCCTCCACTTT.

The J gene is TRBJ2-5, the V gene TRBV19; maybe TRBD1 (5 bases). Germline CDR1 is LNHDA and CDR2 is SQIVND (reference sequence). There are 12 residues in the CDR3. With 5 bases removed from V and 3 bases from J, the gap between germline ends came to 7 bases. CDR3 sequence reads: CASSEGEETQYF. For the CDR3, the DNA is TGTGCCAGTAGTGAAGGGGAAGAGACCCAGTACTTC.

The gene calls are TRBV7-3 and TRBJ2-1; 10 positions agree with TRBD2. The V segment lost 5 bases and the J segment 4 bases; nucleotides outside the gene matches: 8. Per the germline V gene, CDR1 is SGHTA and CDR2 is FQGTGA. The CDR3 totals 16 residues. CDR3 loop: CASSTIAGGLYNEQFF. The CDR3 DNA sequence: TGTGCCAGCAGCACTATAGCGGGAGGCCTGTACAATGAGCAGTTCTTC.

The rearrangement links TRBV6-5 to TRBJ2-7; D unresolved. Trimming cost V 5 bases and J 4 bases, with 6 bases left between them. The CDR3 covers 11 residues. CDR1 is MNHEY and CDR2 is SVGAGI in the germline V gene. This chain's CDR3 is CASSAKYEQYF. DNA for the CDR3: TGTGCCAGCAGTGCTAAATACGAGCAGTACTTC.

This clone was observed a handful of times. V usage is TRBV9 and J usage is TRBJ1-3; D unresolved. V lost 0 bases and J lost 1, with 2 bases in between. The CDR3 extends over 13 amino acids. Germline CDR1 is SGDLS and CDR2 is YYNGEE. Written as DNA, the CDR3 is TGTGCCAGCAGCGTAGGATCTGGAAACACCATATATTTT. Its translation is CASSVGSGNTIYF. Using reference TRBV9 and TRBJ1-3 for the parts outside the CDR3, the full variable domain is DSGVTQTPKHLITATGQRVTLRCSPRSGDLSVYWYQQSLDQGLQFLIQYYNGEERAKGNILERFSAQQFPDLHSELNLSSLELGDSALYFCASSVGSGNTIYFGEGSWLTVV.

The chain couples TRBV10-3 to TRBJ2-2; a weak D match, TRBD1 (6 bases). The V gene's germline CDR1 is ENHRY and CDR2 SYGVKD. CDR3 length equals 14 residues. Trimming cost V 6 bases and J 1 base, with 9 bases left between them. The CDR3 coding sequence is TGTGCCATCAGCCCGACAGGGAACACCGGGGAGCTGTTTTTT. The encoded protein is CAISPTGNTGELFF.

The V call is TRBV6-5, the J call TRBJ2-1; 8 bases agree with TRBD1. The V gene end was trimmed by 6 bases and the J gene end by 1 base; junction bases not matched to a gene: 5. The CDR3 covers 15 residues. CDR1 is MNHEY, CDR2 SVGAGI, per germline. The CDR3 loop reads CASRHRGESYNEQFF. Written as DNA, the CDR3 is TGTGCCAGCAGGCACAGGGGGGAATCCTACAATGAGCAGTTCTTC.

This clone was observed a single time. This chain joins TRBV10-3 and TRBJ2-7; 13 nucleotides align to TRBD2. The CDR3 extends over 17 amino acids. J gave up 0 bases and V 6 bases, and 8 bases lay outside the gene matches. In germline, CDR1 is ENHRY, CDR2 SYGVKD. In DNA form, the CDR3 reads TGTGCCATCAGCTTGGGGACTAGCGGGACCAACTCCTACGAGCAGTACTTC. Protein sequence: CAISLGTSGTNSYEQYF.

V gene TRBV7-9 combines with J gene TRBJ1-2; maybe TRBD1 (5 bases). The germline V gene has CDR1 SEHNR and CDR2 FQNEAQ (reference sequence). Trimming took off 5 bases at V and 3 bases at J, with 13 bases between the two ends. The CDR3 extends over 14 amino acids. This CDR3 reads CASSPGEGHYGYTF. The CDR3 DNA sequence: TGTGCCAGCAGCCCGGGGGAGGGGCACTATGGCTACACCTTC.

Only one count was recorded for this clone. The chain combines TRBV7-8 with TRBJ1-1, with a possible D match to TRBD1 (5 bases). The length of the CDR3 is 14 residues. CDR1 and CDR2 (germline): SGHVS, FQNEAQ. Trimming removed 5 bases from V and 5 bases from J, with 15 bases in between. CDR3 in amino acids: CASSQEVGGTEAFF. As DNA, the CDR3 is TGTGCCAGCAGCCAGGAGGTGGGGGGGACTGAAGCTTTCTTT. Combining the CDR3 with reference TRBV7-8 and TRBJ1-1 gives the whole variable domain GAGVSQSPRYKVAKRGQDVALRCDPISGHVSLFWYQQALGQGPEFLTYFQNEAQLDKSGLPSDRFFAERPEGSVSTLKIQRTQQEDSAVYLCASSQEVGGTEAFFGQGTRLTVV.

This clone was counted only a few times. The rearrangement joins TRBV9 to TRBJ2-2, with no clear D. The CDR3 runs to 13 residues. Germline assignment: CDR1 SGDLS and CDR2 YYNGEE. V lost 4 bases and J 4 bases, leaving 8 bases between the germline ends. CDR3 coding DNA: TGTGCCAGCAGCCTAGACGCCACCGGGGAGCTGTTTTTT. This codes for CASSLDATGELFF.

The gene calls are TRBV10-2 and TRBJ1-6; D unresolved. In germline, CDR1 is WSHSY, CDR2 SAAADI. The CDR3 extends over 14 amino acids. V dropped 9 bases and J dropped 7 bases, with 16 bases sitting between them. The CDR3 sequence: CASRGIGNNSPLHF. The CDR3 DNA reads as TGCGCCAGTAGAGGTATAGGGAACAATTCACCCCTCCACTTT.

V is TRBV4-2 and J is TRBJ2-2, with D tentatively TRBD1 (5 bases). V was pared by 4 bases and J by 8 bases, with 17 bases between. Germline CDR1 LGHNA, CDR2 YNFKEQ. The CDR3 length is 15 residues. For the CDR3, the DNA is TGTGCCAGCAGCCGAGAACAGGTTCTAGGGGGGGAGCTGTTTTTT. Translation: CASSREQVLGGELFF.

This clone was recorded only once. The CDR3 coding sequence is TGCGCCAGCAGCTTGTTAGGGAGTTTGGGAGGAGAGACCCAGTACTTC. Residues: CASSLLGSLGGETQYF. The V call is TRBV5-1, the J call TRBJ2-5, with D possibly matching TRBD2 (6 bases). The CDR3 sequence is 16 residues long. Germline V gene sequence: CDR1 SGHRS, CDR2 YFSETQ. Trimming stripped 1 base from V and 4 bases from J, with 17 bases between. The whole variable domain, filled in from reference TRBV5-1 and TRBJ2-5, reads KAGVTQTPRYLIKTRGQQVTLSCSPISGHRSVSWYQQTPGQGLQFLFEYFSETQRNKGNFPGRFSGRQFSNSRSEMNVSTLELGDSALYLCASSLLGSLGGETQYFGPGTRLLVL.

This chain uses TRBV2 with TRBJ1-3, with D maybe TRBD1 (5 bases). The CDR3 is 15 residues long. Trimming pared 3 bases from V and 3 bases from J, leaving 12 bases between. Germline-derived CDR1 and CDR2 are SNHLY and FYNNEI. Here the CDR3 reads CASSEGGADGNTIYF. The DNA for the CDR3 is TGTGCCAGCAGTGAGGGGGGAGCTGATGGAAACACCATATATTTT. Filled out from reference TRBV2 and TRBJ1-3, the complete variable domain reads EPEVTQTPSHQVTQMGQEVILRCVPISNHLYFYWYRQILGQKVEFLVSFYNNEISEKSEIFDDQFSVERPDGSNFTLKIRSTKLEDSAMYFCASSEGGADGNTIYFGEGSWLTVV.

The chain joins TRBV5-6 to TRBJ2-7; 8 nucleotides align to TRBD1. The junction had 4 bases not matched to a gene; V was cut back by 4 bases and J by 4 bases. The CDR3 extends over 13 amino acids. Germline lookup yields CDR1 SGHDT and CDR2 YYEEEE. The CDR3 coding sequence is TGTGCCAGCAGCCGACAGGGGATTTACGAGCAGTACTTC. The encoded protein is CASSRQGIYEQYF.